This T cell receptor (beta chain) emerged from a study of T cells after yellow fever vaccination. Overall study findings and caveats: Among all clonotypes, a small share was observed in both CD4 and CD8 compartments.

This clonotype was found a few times. Its antigen remains unknown. As TCR cDNA was made by 5'RACE template switching, a universal primer site and UMIs were added. MiXCR was run by TCRdb on the 5' RACE reads, yielding one entry per CDR3 protein. The data show about 300,000 distinct CDR3 sequences, with less than 9.5% seen just once and approximately 3.5% held by the top ten. In germline, CDR1 is SGHKS, CDR2 YYEKEE (reference sequence). V was pared by 4 bases and J by 8 bases, with 4 bases of the junction left unmatched. This CDR3 region has 14 residues. This TCR was sampled from a man aged 18 to 29 who received the YFV17D yellow fever vaccine. Sample: CD4+ T cells sorted from PBMCs, taken 5 days after the yellow fever booster vaccination. The chain couples TRBV5-5 to TRBJ1-4, with 11 bases matching TRBD1. This CDR3 reads CASSGDRGREKLFF. CDR3 coding DNA: TGTGCCAGCAGCGGGGACAGGGGGAGGGAAAAACTGTTTTTT.